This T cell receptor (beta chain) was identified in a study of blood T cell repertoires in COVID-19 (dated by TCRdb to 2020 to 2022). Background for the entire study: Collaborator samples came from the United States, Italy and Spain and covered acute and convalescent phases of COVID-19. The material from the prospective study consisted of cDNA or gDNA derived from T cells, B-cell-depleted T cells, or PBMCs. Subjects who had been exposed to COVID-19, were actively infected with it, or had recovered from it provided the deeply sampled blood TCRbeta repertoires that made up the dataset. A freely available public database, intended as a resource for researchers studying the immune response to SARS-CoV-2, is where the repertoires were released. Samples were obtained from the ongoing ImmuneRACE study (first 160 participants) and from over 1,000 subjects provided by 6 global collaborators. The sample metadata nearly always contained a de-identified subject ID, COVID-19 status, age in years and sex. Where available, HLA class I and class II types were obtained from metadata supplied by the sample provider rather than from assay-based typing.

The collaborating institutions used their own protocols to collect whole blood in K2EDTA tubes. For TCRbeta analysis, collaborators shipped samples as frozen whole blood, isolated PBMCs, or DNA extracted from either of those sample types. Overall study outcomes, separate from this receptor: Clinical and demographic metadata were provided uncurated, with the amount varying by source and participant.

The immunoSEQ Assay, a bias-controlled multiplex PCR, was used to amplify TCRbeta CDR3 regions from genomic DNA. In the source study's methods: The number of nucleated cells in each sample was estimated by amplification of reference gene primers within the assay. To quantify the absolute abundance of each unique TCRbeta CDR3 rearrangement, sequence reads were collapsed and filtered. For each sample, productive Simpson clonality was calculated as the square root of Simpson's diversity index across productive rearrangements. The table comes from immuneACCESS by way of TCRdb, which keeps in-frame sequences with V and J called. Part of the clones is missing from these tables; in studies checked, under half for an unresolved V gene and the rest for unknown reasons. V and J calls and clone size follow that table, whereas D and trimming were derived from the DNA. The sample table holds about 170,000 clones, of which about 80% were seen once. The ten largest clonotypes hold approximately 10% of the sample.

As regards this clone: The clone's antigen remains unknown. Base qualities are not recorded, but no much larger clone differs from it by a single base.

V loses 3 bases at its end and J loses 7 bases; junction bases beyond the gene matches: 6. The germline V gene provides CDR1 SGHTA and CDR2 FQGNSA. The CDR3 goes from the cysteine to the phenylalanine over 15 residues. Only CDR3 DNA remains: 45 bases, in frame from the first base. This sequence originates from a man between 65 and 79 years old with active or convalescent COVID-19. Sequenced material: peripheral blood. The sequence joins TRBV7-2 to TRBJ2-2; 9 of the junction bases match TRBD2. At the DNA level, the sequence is TGTGCCAGCAGCTTCGCGGGAGGGCCGGTCGGGGAGCTGTTTTTT. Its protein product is CASSFAGGPVGELFF.